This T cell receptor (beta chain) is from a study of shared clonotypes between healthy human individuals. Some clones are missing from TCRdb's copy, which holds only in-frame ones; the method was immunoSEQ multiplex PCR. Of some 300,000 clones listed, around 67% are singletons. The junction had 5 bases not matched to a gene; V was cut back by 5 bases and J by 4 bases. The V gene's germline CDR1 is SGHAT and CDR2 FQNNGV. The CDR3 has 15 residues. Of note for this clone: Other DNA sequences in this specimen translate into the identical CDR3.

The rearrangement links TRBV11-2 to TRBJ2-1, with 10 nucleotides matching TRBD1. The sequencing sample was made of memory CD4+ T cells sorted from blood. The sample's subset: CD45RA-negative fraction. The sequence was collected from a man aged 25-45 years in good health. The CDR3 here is CASSPGTGAYNEQFF. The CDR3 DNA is TGTGCCAGCAGCCCAGGGACAGGGGCGTACAATGAGCAGTTCTTC.